The source of this T cell receptor beta chain is a study of T cells in Graves' hyperthyroidism and ophthalmopathy. The TCR beta CDR3 regions underwent amplification using RNA transcripts as the source. With the HTBI primer set, the TCR CDR3 went through a first round of RT-PCR. TCRdb passed the multiplex PCR reads through MiXCR, listing each CDR3 protein once. Altogether more than 500,000 distinct CDR3 sequences are present, approximately 15% being singletons, with the ten largest covering roughly 14%. Germline CDR1 reads MNHEY; CDR2 reads SMNVEV (reference sequence). The CDR3 is made up of 14 amino acids. The V end was cut by 6 bases, the J end by 8 bases, with 19 bases between. This clonotype was detected ten times or more.

The sequence was collected from a woman aged 40 to 55 with Graves' hyperthyroidism. Sequencing was performed on blood. The chain joins TRBV27 to TRBJ1-2, with D possibly TRBD1 on 6 matching bases. CDR3 nucleotides: TGTGCCAGCAGCCCTTACAGGGTCCTGGGCGGCTACACCTTC. Its translation is CASSPYRVLGGYTF.